The sample holds a few counts of the clone carrying this T cell receptor (beta chain). This CDR3 is 12 amino acids long. V shed 4 bases and J 3 bases; nucleotides not matched to a gene: 1. Looked up from germline, CDR1 is SGHDT and CDR2 is YYEEEE. The record originates from a study of blood T cell repertoires in COVID-19. As originally analysed: How many nucleated cells were present was estimated from reference gene primer amplification. The repertoire was sequenced with immunoSEQ multiplex PCR; TCRdb's copy has only in-frame clones and lacks some. Clone size and the V and J calls come from that table; the DNA yielded D and trimming. Seen here are 64,000 or so clones, roughly 80% observed once, and the top ten hold nearly 10%.

The chain combines TRBV5-6 with TRBJ2-7, with 7 nucleotides matching TRBD1. Sequenced sample: peripheral blood. The receptor comes from a human donor in a cohort sampled during active COVID-19. The CDR3: CASSAGGYEQYF. The DNA of the CDR3 is TGTGCCAGCAGCGCAGGGGGCTACGAGCAGTACTTC.